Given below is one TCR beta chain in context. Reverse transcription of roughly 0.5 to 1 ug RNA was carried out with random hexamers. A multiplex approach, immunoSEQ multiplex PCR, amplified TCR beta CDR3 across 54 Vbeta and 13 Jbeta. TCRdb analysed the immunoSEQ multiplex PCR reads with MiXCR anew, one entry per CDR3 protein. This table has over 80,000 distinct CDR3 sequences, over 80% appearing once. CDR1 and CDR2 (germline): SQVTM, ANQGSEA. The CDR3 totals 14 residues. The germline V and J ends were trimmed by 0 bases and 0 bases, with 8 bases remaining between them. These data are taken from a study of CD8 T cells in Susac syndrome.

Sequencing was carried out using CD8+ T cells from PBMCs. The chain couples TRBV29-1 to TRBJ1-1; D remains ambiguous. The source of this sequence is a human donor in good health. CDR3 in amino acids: CSVEEMIMNTEAFF. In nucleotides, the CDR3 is TGCAGCGTTGAAGAGATGATCATGAACACTGAAGCTTTCTTT.